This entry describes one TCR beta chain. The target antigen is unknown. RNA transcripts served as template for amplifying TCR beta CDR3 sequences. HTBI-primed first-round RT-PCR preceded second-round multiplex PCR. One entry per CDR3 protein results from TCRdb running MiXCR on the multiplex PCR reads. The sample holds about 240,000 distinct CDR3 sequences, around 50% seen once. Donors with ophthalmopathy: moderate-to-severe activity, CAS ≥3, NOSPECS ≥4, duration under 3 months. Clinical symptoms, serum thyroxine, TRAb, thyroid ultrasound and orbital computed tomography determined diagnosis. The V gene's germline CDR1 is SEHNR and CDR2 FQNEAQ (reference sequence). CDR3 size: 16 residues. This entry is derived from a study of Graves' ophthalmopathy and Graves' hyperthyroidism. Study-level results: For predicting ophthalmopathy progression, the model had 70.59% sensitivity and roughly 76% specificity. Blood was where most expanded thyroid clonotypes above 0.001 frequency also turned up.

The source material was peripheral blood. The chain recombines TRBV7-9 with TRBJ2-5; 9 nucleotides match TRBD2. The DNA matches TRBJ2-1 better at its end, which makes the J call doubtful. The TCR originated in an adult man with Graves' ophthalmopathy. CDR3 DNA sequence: TGTGCCAGCAGCTCCGGCCGACTAGCGGATATGCATGAGCAGTTCTTC. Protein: CASSSGRLADMHEQFF.